This TCR beta chain was found in a study of blood T cell repertoires in COVID-19. Overall study context: Donors in the United States, Italy and Spain gave samples during acute or convalescent COVID-19. From T cells, B-cell-depleted T cells, or PBMCs came the material, which was cDNA or gDNA.

Under the authors' procedure: It was from reference gene primer amplification that nucleated cell counts were estimated. Sequencing used immunoSEQ multiplex PCR; TCRdb keeps in-frame clones, though not all of them. The D gene and trimming were derived from the DNA, and the V and J assignments and clone size from that table. The sample has around 80,000 clones; approximately 78% are singletons. Per germline, CDR1 SGHNT and CDR2 YYREEE (reference sequence). V gave up 3 bases and J gave up 5 bases; unmatched junction bases: 5. The CDR3 is 14 residues long. The chain couples TRBV5-4 to TRBJ2-7, with 10 nucleotides matching TRBD1. The receptor comes from a man aged 60 to 75 with acute or convalescent COVID-19. Sequencing was done on a sample of peripheral blood. The CDR3 bases are TGTGCCAGCAGCTCCGGGACAGGGGATAACGAGCAGTACTTC. Translated: CASSSGTGDNEQYF.